This passage covers 2 T cell receptor beta chains from one sample sequenced in a study of blood T cell repertoires in COVID-19. The repertoire was sequenced with immunoSEQ multiplex PCR; TCRdb's copy has only in-frame clones and lacks some. The sample carries 650,000 to 800,000 clones, around 89% recorded once. The material sequenced was peripheral blood. These receptors came from a woman between 18 and 29 years old with acute or convalescent COVID-19.

The chain uses TRBV24-1 and TRBJ1-1; perhaps TRBD1 as D (5 bases). The germline V gene encodes CDR1 KGHDR and CDR2 SFDVKD. The CDR3 consists of 12 residues. V was pared by 8 bases and J by 5 bases, with 11 bases between. CDR3 in amino acids: CATIRGGTEAFF. CDR3 bases: TGTGCCACCATCCGGGGGGGGACTGAAGCTTTCTTT.

Of note for this clone: The sample has other DNA sequences that encode this CDR3 too. This rearrangement joins TRBV19 to TRBJ1-1; 8 bases fit TRBD1. CDR1 LNHDA and CDR2 SQIVND come from the germline V gene (reference sequence). Trimming cost V 5 bases and J 5 bases; bases outside gene matches: 4. The CDR3 has 13 amino acids. As DNA, the CDR3 is TGTGCCAGTAGTGCCCGGACAGGGACTGAAGCTTTCTTT. Translated: CASSARTGTEAFF.